This TCR beta chain was recorded in a study of OX40 agonist ivuxolimab in advanced cancers. About the research overall: Anti-PD-1, anti-PD-L1 or anti-CTLA-4 therapy given earlier was allowed, and around 40% had some. Study findings and constraints: Among some nonresponders, normalized T-cell clonal expansion was also low. Expanded peripheral T-cell antigen specificity went undetermined. There was clonal expansion of CD4+ and CD8+ blood T cells by week 6 at 0.1 to 3.0 mg/kg.

The repertoire was sequenced with immunoSEQ multiplex PCR; TCRdb's copy has only in-frame clones and lacks some. The table lists approximately 76,000 clones, around nine tenths of them singletons, with 0.55% to 0.7% in the top ten. V was pared by 2 bases and J by 4 bases, with 14 bases between. Germline CDR1 WNHNN, CDR2 SYGVQD (reference sequence). The CDR3 is made up of 16 amino acids. In the case of this clone: The antigen is not known.

The chain has TRBV10-1 and TRBJ2-2; D gene ambiguous. The sample consisted of CD4+ or CD8+ T cells sorted from blood, taken in a trial of the OX40 agonist ivuxolimab. The receptor was derived from an adult with an advanced solid tumor such as melanoma, head and neck, liver or kidney cancer. CDR3 coding DNA: TGCGCCAGCAGTGAGATGTACACTTCGAGCACCGGGGAGCTGTTTTTT. It specifies CASSEMYTSSTGELFF.